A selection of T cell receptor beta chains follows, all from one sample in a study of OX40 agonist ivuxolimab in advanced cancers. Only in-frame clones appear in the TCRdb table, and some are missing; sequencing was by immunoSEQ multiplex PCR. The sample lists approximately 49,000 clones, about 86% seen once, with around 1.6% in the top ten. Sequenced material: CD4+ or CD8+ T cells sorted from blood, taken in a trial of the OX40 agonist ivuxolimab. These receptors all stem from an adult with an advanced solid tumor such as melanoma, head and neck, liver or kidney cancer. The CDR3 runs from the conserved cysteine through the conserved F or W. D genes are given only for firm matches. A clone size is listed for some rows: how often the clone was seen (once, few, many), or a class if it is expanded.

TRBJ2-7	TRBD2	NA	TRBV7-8	CASSLARGGYEQYF	TGTGCCAGCAGCTTAGCCCGGGGGGGCTACGAGCAGTACTTC
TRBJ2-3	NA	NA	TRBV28	CASSSSATDTQYF	TGTGCCAGCAGCTCCTCCGCCACAGATACGCAGTATTTT
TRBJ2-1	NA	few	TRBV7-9	CASSTTRDNEQFF	TGTGCCAGCAGCACCACTCGAGACAATGAGCAGTTCTTC
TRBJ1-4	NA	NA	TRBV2	CASSGSSGGYNEKLFF	TGTGCCAGCAGTGGGTCTTCGGGGGGATATAATGAAAAACTGTTTTTT
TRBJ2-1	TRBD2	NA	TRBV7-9	CASLGGTGTNNEQFF	TGTGCCAGCTTAGGCGGAACGGGGACTAACAATGAGCAGTTCTTC
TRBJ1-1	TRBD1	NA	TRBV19	CASSRDRGSGINTEAFF	TGTGCCAGTAGTAGGGACAGGGGGTCGGGGATTAATACTGAAGCTTTCTTT
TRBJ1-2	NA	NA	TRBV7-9	CASSLLGGGGSGYTF	TGTGCCAGCAGCTTGTTGGGCGGGGGGGGATCCGGCTACACCTTC
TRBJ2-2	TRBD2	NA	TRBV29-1	CSVEFSGRAVGELFF	TGCAGCGTCGAGTTTAGCGGGAGGGCTGTCGGGGAGCTGTTTTTT
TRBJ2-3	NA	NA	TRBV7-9	CASSLDTDTQYF	TGTGCCAGCAGCTTAGACACAGATACGCAGTATTTT
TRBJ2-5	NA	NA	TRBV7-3	CASSLRGSETQYF	TGTGCCAGCAGCTTAAGGGGGTCAGAGACCCAGTACTTC
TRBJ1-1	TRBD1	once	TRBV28	CASIWGTGDNTEAFF	TGTGCCAGCATTTGGGGGACAGGGGATAACACTGAAGCTTTCTTT
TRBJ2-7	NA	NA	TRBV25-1	CASSRTGRLYEQYF	TGTGCCAGCAGTAGGACCGGGAGACTCTACGAGCAGTACTTC
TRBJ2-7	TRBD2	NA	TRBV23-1	CASSQSPGTTYEQYF	TGCGCCAGCAGTCAATCACCGGGGACTACCTACGAGCAGTACTTC
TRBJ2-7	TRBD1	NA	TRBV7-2	CASSFARGQGADEQYF	TGTGCCAGCAGTTTTGCTCGGGGACAGGGGGCGGACGAGCAGTACTTC
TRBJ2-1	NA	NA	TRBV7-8	CASSPSRENEQFF	TGTGCCAGCAGCCCCTCCCGGGAAAATGAGCAGTTCTTC
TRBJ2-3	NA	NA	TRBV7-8	CASIDGDTQYF	TGTGCCAGCATCGACGGGGATACGCAGTATTTT
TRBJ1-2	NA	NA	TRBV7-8	CASSLAPRGNRYTF	TGTGCCAGCAGCTTAGCACCCCGTGGGAATCGCTACACCTTC
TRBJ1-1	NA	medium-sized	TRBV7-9	CASSEEGVGTEAFF	TGTGCCAGCAGCGAAGAGGGGGTCGGTACTGAAGCTTTCTTT